Below, 27 T cell receptor beta chains from the same sample are listed, as sequenced in a study of T cell changes during pregnancy in multiple sclerosis. Sequencing used immunoSEQ multiplex PCR; TCRdb keeps in-frame clones, though not all of them. The sample contains about 60,000 clones, 90% of which appear only once. Material: peripheral blood, obtained in the third trimester of pregnancy. The receptors shown here come from a female donor in good health, enrolled as a control in a pregnancy study.

The table lists this clone with a count of one. The chain is built from TRBV7-2 and TRBJ2-7; 9 bases match TRBD2. CDR3 length equals 14 residues. V lost 4 bases to trimming and J lost 4 bases; unmatched junction nucleotides: 5. Germline V lookup: CDR1 SGHTA, CDR2 FQGNSA. CDR3 nucleotides: TGTGCCAGCAGCTCTCTAGCGGGAATTTACGAGCAGTACTTC. Translating it yields CASSSLAGIYEQYF. The variable domain in full, completed from reference TRBV7-2 and TRBJ2-7, reads GAGVSQSPSNKVTEKGKDVELRCDPISGHTALYWYRQSLGQGLEFLIYFQGNSAPDKSGLPSDRFSAERTGGSVSTLTIQRTQQEDSAVYLCASSSLAGIYEQYFGPGTRLTVT.

V and J are TRBV6-5 and TRBJ2-7; 10 nucleotides line up with TRBD1. The CDR3 totals 15 residues. Germline values: CDR1 MNHEY, CDR2 SVGAGI. J was trimmed by 3 bases and V by 7 bases; bases with no gene match: 9. CDR3 DNA: TGTGCCAGCAACCGAGGGGACAGGGGCTTCTACGAGCAGTACTTC. Translated: CASNRGDRGFYEQYF.

J is TRBJ2-3 and V is TRBV2; 8 bases map to TRBD2. This CDR3 comprises 16 residues. Germline V lookup: CDR1 SNHLY, CDR2 FYNNEI. Losses at the gene ends were 7 bases for V and 2 bases for J; bases not matched to a gene: 11. The CDR3 DNA follows: TGTGCCAGCACCGAAAGGGCGGGAGGTATCACAGATACGCAGTATTTT. It specifies CASTERAGGITDTQYF. The full variable domain, rest sourced from reference TRBV2 and TRBJ2-3, is EPEVTQTPSHQVTQMGQEVILRCVPISNHLYFYWYRQILGQKVEFLVSFYNNEISEKSEIFDDQFSVERPDGSNFTLKIRSTKLEDSAMYFCASTERAGGITDTQYFGPGTRLTVL.

CDR3 region: CASSPVPGELFF. The CDR3 region has the DNA TGTGCCAGCAGCCCTGTTCCCGGGGAGCTGTTTTTT. This chain links TRBV7-2 with TRBJ2-2; D gene unclear. The CDR3 length is 12 residues. The germline V gene has CDR1 SGHTA and CDR2 FQGNSA. The V end was cut by 5 bases, the J end by 6 bases, with 7 bases between.

This chain connects TRBV10-2 to TRBJ2-3; 7 bases are a match to TRBD2. The CDR3 loop spans 12 amino acids. Germline V gene lookup returns CDR1 WSHSY and CDR2 SAAADI. Trimming at V came to 7 bases and at J to 8 bases, leaving 6 bases not matched to a gene. CDR3 protein: CASTGGGFTQYF. In DNA form, the CDR3 reads TGCGCCAGCACGGGAGGCGGATTTACGCAGTATTTT.

The chain couples TRBV4-3 to TRBJ2-1; 13 bases align to TRBD2. The CDR3 is 19 residues long. V trimming: 2 bases; J trimming: 3 bases; junction bases outside the gene matches: 10. Germline lookup yields CDR1 LGHNA and CDR2 YSLEER. CDR3 DNA sequence: TGCGCCAGCAGCCAACAACCCCCCGGGACTAGCGGGGTCTACAATGAGCAGTTCTTC. Translation: CASSQQPPGTSGVYNEQFF.

This chain uses TRBV6-5 with TRBJ1-1; perhaps TRBD1 as D (5 bases). The CDR3 is 14 amino acids. Trimming left V 2 bases short and J 4 bases short, with 11 bases between. Germline assignment: CDR1 MNHEY and CDR2 SVGAGI. The DNA of the CDR3 is TGTGCCAGCAGTTACGAGGGGCGGGGCACTGAAGCTTTCTTT. This encodes CASSYEGRGTEAFF.

The V and J genes are TRBV9 and TRBJ2-7, with D unclear. The germline V gene has CDR1 SGDLS and CDR2 YYNGEE. The V gene lost 0 bases and the J gene lost 0 bases, with 7 bases spanning the gap. This CDR3 region has 14 residues. CDR3 sequence reads: CASSVALNSYEQYF. CDR3 DNA: TGTGCCAGCAGCGTAGCACTTAACTCCTACGAGCAGTACTTC.

This chain joins TRBV5-4 and TRBJ2-3, with 14 bases identical to TRBD2. Germline V CDR1 and CDR2: SGHNT, YYREEE (reference sequence). The CDR3 sequence is 18 residues long. V was clipped by 3 bases and J by 1 base; unmatched bases: 7. In DNA form, the CDR3 reads TGTGCCAGCAGCTCCTTGGGACTAGCGGGGGTAGGCACAGATACGCAGTATTTT. It codes for CASSSLGLAGVGTDTQYF. Full variable domain (outside the CDR3, taken from reference TRBV5-4 and TRBJ2-3): ETGVTQSPTHLIKTRGQQVTLRCSSQSGHNTVSWYQQALGQGPQFIFQYYREEENGRGNFPPRFSGLQFPNYSSELNVNALELDDSALYLCASSSLGLAGVGTDTQYFGPGTRLTVL.

V is TRBV15 and J is TRBJ2-3; TRBD2 aligns across 7 bases. This CDR3 comprises 17 residues. The germline V gene encodes CDR1 LNHNV and CDR2 YYDKDF (reference sequence). V trimming: 2 bases; J trimming: 2 bases; junction bases outside the gene matches: 10. The CDR3 nucleotides read TGTGCCACCAGCAGACCTCTCGGCGGGAGTCCCACAGATACGCAGTATTTT. Translating gives CATSRPLGGSPTDTQYF.

The V and J genes are TRBV21-1 and TRBJ1-1; no DNA check was done on the table's D call, TRBD1. TRBV21-1 is recorded as a pseudogene. This CDR3 is built from 16 residues. The CDR3 DNA reads TGTGCCAGCAGCAAAGCGCTGACAGGGCTAGGAACTGAAGCTTTCTTT. It translates to CASSKALTGLGTEAFF.

The chain couples TRBV9 to TRBJ1-2; D not certain. Germline CDR1 reads SGDLS; CDR2 reads YYNGEE. This CDR3 spans 14 amino acids. V was trimmed by 0 bases and J by 1 base, leaving 7 bases between them. CDR3 DNA: TGTGCCAGCAGCGTAGGGAGGAGTAACTATGGCTACACCTTC. This codes for CASSVGRSNYGYTF.

The V gene is TRBV10-3, the J gene TRBJ1-2, with D uncertain. This CDR3 has 11 amino acids. The V end lost 3 bases, the J end lost 5 bases, and 4 bases lay between the germline ends. Germline assignment: CDR1 ENHRY and CDR2 SYGVKD. As DNA, the CDR3 is TGTGCCATCAGTGATTCGTATGGCTACACCTTC. Residues: CAISDSYGYTF.

The chain combines TRBV4-3 with TRBJ2-5, with no clear D. Germline V CDR1 and CDR2: LGHNA, YSLEER. This CDR3 has 13 residues. Trimming stripped 4 bases from V and 5 bases from J, with 11 bases between. The DNA for the CDR3 is TGCGCCAGCAGCCGGTCCGCGGTGGAGACCCAGTACTTC. Translating gives CASSRSAVETQYF.

The chain recombines TRBV5-4 with TRBJ1-1; TRBD1 agrees at 7 bases. V lost 4 bases and J lost 6; bases outside the gene matches: 9. This CDR3 spans 14 amino acids. Germline V lookup: CDR1 SGHNT, CDR2 YYREEE (reference sequence). The CDR3 is CASSLDRMVPEAFF. CDR3 sequence (DNA): TGTGCCAGCAGCCTGGACAGGATGGTGCCTGAAGCTTTCTTT.

The chain is built from TRBV4-3 and TRBJ2-3; the D gene is possibly TRBD2 (6 bases). This CDR3 has 15 residues. Germline V gene lookup returns CDR1 LGHNA and CDR2 YSLEER. Trimming pared 5 bases from V and 3 bases from J, leaving 15 bases between. The DNA of the CDR3 is TGCGCCAGCAGCGGGCTAGCGCAAGGGACAGATACGCAGTATTTT. It yields the protein CASSGLAQGTDTQYF.

A few counts support this clone. V usage is TRBV5-1 and J usage is TRBJ2-2; possibly TRBD1 for D (6 bases). The V gene lost 2 bases and the J gene lost 7 bases, with 15 bases spanning the gap. Germline V lookup: CDR1 SGHRS, CDR2 YFSETQ. The CDR3 is 15 amino acids. The CDR3: CASSLTGKNGGELFF. In nucleotides, the CDR3 is TGCGCCAGCAGCTTAACAGGGAAGAATGGCGGGGAGCTGTTTTTT.

The gene calls are TRBV7-9 and TRBJ1-4; 10 bases are a match to TRBD1. The CDR3 spans 13 residues. Germline V CDR1 and CDR2: SEHNR, FQNEAQ (reference sequence). V lost 10 bases, J lost 8 bases, and 7 bases stayed unmatched. The CDR3 reads CATTGTGAEKLFF. CDR3 coding DNA: TGTGCCACAACCGGGACAGGGGCCGAAAAACTGTTTTTT.

This chain uses TRBV6-5 with TRBJ1-1; D is unresolved. The CDR3 is made up of 15 amino acids. Per the germline V gene, CDR1 is MNHEY and CDR2 is SVGAGI. The V end lost 6 bases, the J end lost 1 base, and 15 bases lay between the germline ends. DNA of the CDR3: TGTGCCAGCAGATCAACATTTGCCCAGAACACTGAAGCTTTCTTT. The encoded protein is CASRSTFAQNTEAFF.

A single count supports this clone. The chain employs TRBV9 and TRBJ2-1; TRBD1 might be the D (8 bases). This CDR3 spans 15 amino acids. Deletions cut 4 bases from V and 4 bases from J, with 15 bases between. The V gene's germline CDR1 is SGDLS and CDR2 YYNGEE. The CDR3, as DNA: TGTGCCAGCAGCCAGGGGGGGACAGGTTACAATGAGCAGTTCTTC. Its protein product is CASSQGGTGYNEQFF. Full variable domain (outside the CDR3, taken from reference TRBV9 and TRBJ2-1): DSGVTQTPKHLITATGQRVTLRCSPRSGDLSVYWYQQSLDQGLQFLIQYYNGEERAKGNILERFSAQQFPDLHSELNLSSLELGDSALYFCASSQGGTGYNEQFFGPGTRLTVL.

This chain connects TRBV6-5 to TRBJ2-7, with 10 bases aligning to TRBD2. In germline, CDR1 is MNHEY, CDR2 SVGAGI. There are 15 residues in the CDR3. V lost 4 bases to trimming and J lost 3 bases; unmatched junction nucleotides: 6. CDR3 sequence (DNA): TGTGCCAGCAGTTCCCTTGGGACTAGCGTCTACGAGCAGTACTTC. Its protein is CASSSLGTSVYEQYF.

The chain is built from TRBV30 and TRBJ1-1; 7 positions agree with TRBD1. Germline lookup yields CDR1 GTSNPN and CDR2 SVGIG (reference sequence). The CDR3 consists of 11 residues. The V and J ends lost 4 bases and 8 bases, in that order; junction bases with no gene match: 4. The CDR3 nucleotides read TGTGCCTGGAAGCAGGGGGAGGAAGCTTTCTTT. This sequence encodes CAWKQGEEAFF. The whole variable domain, remainder taken from reference TRBV30 and TRBJ1-1, is SQTIHQWPATLVQPVGSPLSLECTVEGTSNPNLYWYRQAAGRGLQLLFYSVGIGQISSEVPQNLSASRPQDRQFILSSKKLLLSDSGFYLCAWKQGEEAFFGQGTRLTVV.

The V call is TRBV30, the J call TRBJ2-4; the D is unclear. In germline, CDR1 is GTSNPN, CDR2 SVGIG (reference sequence). The CDR3 has 13 residues. V was cut by 0 bases and J by 8 bases, with 11 bases left in between. The CDR3 protein is CAWSVKDRYIQYF. The CDR3 nucleotides are TGTGCCTGGAGTGTTAAAGATAGATACATTCAGTACTTC.

The chain employs TRBV6-1 and TRBJ1-2; no reliable D call. There are 14 residues in the CDR3. Germline V lookup: CDR1 MNHNS, CDR2 SASEGT. V shed 4 bases and J shed 0 bases, with 9 bases lying between them. CDR3 region: CASSGAPANYGYTF. Written as DNA, the CDR3 is TGTGCCAGCAGTGGGGCGCCAGCTAACTATGGCTACACCTTC.

CDR3 region: CATSRLGRGEYEQYF. The CDR3 coding sequence is TGTGCCACCAGCAGACTCGGGAGGGGAGAGTACGAGCAGTACTTC. The chain carries TRBV15 and TRBJ2-7; 8 bases are a match to TRBD2. V gave up 2 bases and J gave up 4 bases; unmatched junction bases: 7. This CDR3 region has 15 residues. Germline loops: CDR1 LNHNV, CDR2 YYDKDF (reference sequence).

This chain connects TRBV2 to TRBJ1-5; no reliable D call. Germline lookup yields CDR1 SNHLY and CDR2 FYNNEI. The V end lost 4 bases, the J end lost 4 bases, and 11 bases lay between the germline ends. This CDR3 is built from 14 residues. This CDR3 is CASSVGPSNQPQHF. The CDR3 coding sequence is TGTGCCAGCAGTGTGGGCCCCTCGAATCAGCCCCAGCATTTT.

The rearrangement uses TRBV6-5 and TRBJ2-5, with TRBD2 matching over 9 bases. CDR1 is MNHEY and CDR2 is SVGAGI in the germline V gene. This CDR3 is built from 13 residues. With 5 bases clipped from V and 5 bases from J, the junction kept 3 bases outside the gene matches. The CDR3 nucleotides are TGTGCCAGCAGTCTAGCGGGGCTTGAGACCCAGTACTTC. Its protein product is CASSLAGLETQYF.